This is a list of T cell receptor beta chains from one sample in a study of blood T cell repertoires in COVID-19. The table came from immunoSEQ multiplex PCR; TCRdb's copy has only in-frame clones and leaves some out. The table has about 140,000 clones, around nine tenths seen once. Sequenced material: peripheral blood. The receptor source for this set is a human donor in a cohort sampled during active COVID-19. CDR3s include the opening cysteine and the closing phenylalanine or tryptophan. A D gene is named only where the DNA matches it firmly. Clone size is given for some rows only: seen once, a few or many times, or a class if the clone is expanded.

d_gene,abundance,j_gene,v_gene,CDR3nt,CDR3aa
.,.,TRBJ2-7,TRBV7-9,TGTGCCAGCAGCTTAGAGGTCAGGGAATCTGCGCAGTACTTC,CASSLEVRESAQYF
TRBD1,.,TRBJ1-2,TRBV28,TGTGCCAGCAGTCCGGGACAGTTACGGTTAGGCTACACCTTC,CASSPGQLRLGYTF
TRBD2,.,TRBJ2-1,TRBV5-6,TGTGCCAGCAGCTTTTGGGGCAGCAGCGGGGAAGTCTTC,CASSFWGSSGEVF
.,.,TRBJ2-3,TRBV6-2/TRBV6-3,TGTGCCAGCAGTTACCCGGGGGGCTCGAGGATCCCAGATACGCAGTATTTT,CASSYPGGSRIPDTQYF
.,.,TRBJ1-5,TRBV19,TGTGCCAGTAGCCTCAGGGATAGCAATCAGCCCCAGCATTTT,CASSLRDSNQPQHF
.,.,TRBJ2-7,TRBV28,TGTGCCAGCAGTTTGCAAGGGCTGGGGGGTTGGATCTCCTACGAGCAGTACTTC,CASSLQGLGGWISYEQYF
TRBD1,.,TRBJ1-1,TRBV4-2,TGTGCCAGCAGCCCAGGACAGGGGTGGACTGAAGCTTTCTTT,CASSPGQGWTEAFF
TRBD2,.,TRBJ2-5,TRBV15,TGTGCCACCAGCAGAGCACAGCGGGGGGGCGGGGAGACCCAGTACTTC,CATSRAQRGGGETQYF
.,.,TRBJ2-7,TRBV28,TGTGCCAGCAGCCGATCCCAGGTGTCGTCCTACGAGCAGTACTTC,CASSRSQVSSYEQYF
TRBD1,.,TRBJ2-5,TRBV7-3,TGTGCCAGCAGCTTAACCACAGGGGGAGAGACCCAGTACTTC,CASSLTTGGETQYF
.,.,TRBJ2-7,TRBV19,TGTGCCAGTAGTACGAGCTCCTACGAGCAGTACTTC,CASSTSSYEQYF
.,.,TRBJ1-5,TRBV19,TGTGCCAGTAGTAATCGCCGGGGAGGGGGTCAGCCCCAGCATTTT,CASSNRRGGGQPQHF
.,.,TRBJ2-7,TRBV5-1,TGCGCCAGCAGCCTGGGAGGCGACGAGCAGTACTTC,CASSLGGDEQYF
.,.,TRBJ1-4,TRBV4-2,TGTGCCAGCAGCCAAGATCATCGGGGGACTAATGAAAAACTGTTTTTT,CASSQDHRGTNEKLFF
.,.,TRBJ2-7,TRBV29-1,TGCAGCGTTGAACTTTCGGGGGAGAGCTCCTACGAGCAGTACTTC,CSVELSGESSYEQYF
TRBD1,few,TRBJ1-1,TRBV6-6,TGTGCCAGCAGTTACTCGGACAGGGGGGGGGACACTGAAGCTTTCTTT,CASSYSDRGGDTEAFF
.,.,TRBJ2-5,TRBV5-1,TGCGCCAGCAGCTTGGGACAGGCTATCAGGGAGACCCAGTACTTC,CASSLGQAIRETQYF
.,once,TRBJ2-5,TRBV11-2,TGTGCCAGCAGCGCACAGGGAACCACATCGGTGGCCCAGTACTTC,CASSAQGTTSVAQYF
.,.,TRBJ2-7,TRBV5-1,TGCGCCAGCAGAATAGCGGAGACTGGAACCTACGAGCAGTACTTC,CASRIAETGTYEQYF
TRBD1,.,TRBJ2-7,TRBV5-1,TGCGCCAGCAGCATGGACAGGGGCTACGAGCAGTACTTC,CASSMDRGYEQYF
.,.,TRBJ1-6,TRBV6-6,TGTGCCAGCAGTACGAGACAGGATAATTCACCCCTCCACTTT,CASSTRQDNSPLHF
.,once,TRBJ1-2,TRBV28,TGTGCCAGCAGTTTAGAGCAGGCGTCTAACTATGGCTACACCTTC,CASSLEQASNYGYTF
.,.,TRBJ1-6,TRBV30,TGTGCCTGGAGTGTATCGAATTCACCCCTCCACTTT,CAWSVSNSPLHF
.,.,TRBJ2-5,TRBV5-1,TGCGCCAGCAGCTCAGGAGCAGGGGAAGAGGAGACCCAGTACTTC,CASSSGAGEEETQYF
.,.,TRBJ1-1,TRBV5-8,TGTGCCAGCACCCTGGGCGGGGGATGGAGCACTGAAGCTTTCTTT,CASTLGGGWSTEAFF
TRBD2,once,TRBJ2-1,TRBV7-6,TGTGCCAGCAGCTCCCCGACGGGGGGAATTTACAATGAGCAGTTCTTC,CASSSPTGGIYNEQFF
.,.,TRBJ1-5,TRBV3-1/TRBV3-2,TGTGCCAGCAGCCGTGGAGTGGATAGCAATCAGCCCCAGCATTTT,CASSRGVDSNQPQHF
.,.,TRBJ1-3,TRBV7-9,TGTGCCAGCAGCCAGGACAGAAACACCATATATTTT,CASSQDRNTIYF
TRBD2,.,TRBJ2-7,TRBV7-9,TGTGCCAGCAGCCTCGGACTAGCGGGAGAGATCTCCTACGAGCAGTACTTC,CASSLGLAGEISYEQYF
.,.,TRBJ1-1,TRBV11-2,TGTGCCAGCAGCCCCGGTCGGGGAGGTATCACTGAAGCTTTCTTT,CASSPGRGGITEAFF
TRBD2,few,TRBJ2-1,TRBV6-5,TGTGCCAGCAGTTACCTCAGGGGACTAGGGACGGATGAGCAGTTCTTC,CASSYLRGLGTDEQFF
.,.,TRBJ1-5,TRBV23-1,TGCGCCAGCAGTCAAGGGGGGAGGGGGTTACTAATTAATCAGCCCCAGCATTTT,CASSQGGRGLLINQPQHF
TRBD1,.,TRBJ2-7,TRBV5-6,TGTGCCAGCAGCCAGACAGGGGGTGTCTACGAGCAGTACTTC,CASSQTGGVYEQYF